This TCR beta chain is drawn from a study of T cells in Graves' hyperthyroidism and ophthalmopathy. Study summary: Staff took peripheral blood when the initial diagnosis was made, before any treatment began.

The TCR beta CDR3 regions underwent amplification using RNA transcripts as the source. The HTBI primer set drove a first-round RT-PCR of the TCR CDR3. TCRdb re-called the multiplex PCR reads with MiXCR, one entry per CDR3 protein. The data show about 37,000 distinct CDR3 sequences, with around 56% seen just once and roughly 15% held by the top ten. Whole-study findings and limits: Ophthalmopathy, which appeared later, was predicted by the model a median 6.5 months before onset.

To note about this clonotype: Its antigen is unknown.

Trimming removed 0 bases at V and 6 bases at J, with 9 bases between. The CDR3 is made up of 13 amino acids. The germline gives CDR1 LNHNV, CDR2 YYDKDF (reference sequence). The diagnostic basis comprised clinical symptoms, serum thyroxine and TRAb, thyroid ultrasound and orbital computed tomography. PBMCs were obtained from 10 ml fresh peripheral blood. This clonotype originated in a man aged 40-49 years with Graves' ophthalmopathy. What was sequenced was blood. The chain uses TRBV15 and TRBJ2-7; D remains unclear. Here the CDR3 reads CATSRDRFGEQYF. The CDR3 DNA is TGTGCCACCAGCAGAGATCGGTTTGGCGAGCAGTACTTC. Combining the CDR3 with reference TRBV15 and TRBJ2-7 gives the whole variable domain DAMVIQNPRYQVTQFGKPVTLSCSQTLNHNVMYWYQQKSSQAPKLLFHYYDKDFNNEADTPDNFQSRRPNTSFCFLDIRSPGLGDTAMYLCATSRDRFGEQYFGPGTRLTVT.